The 20 T cell receptor beta chains below were found in one sample sequenced in a study of T cells of healthy individuals (dated by TCRdb to the late 2010s). The library was produced with 5' RACE. Sequencing used an Illumina MiSeq. Through fastp at Q25 and MiXCR, TCRdb rebuilt clones from the public reads, retaining in-frame beta chains. Here each entry gathers all rows of one CDR3 protein and keeps the most common genes and DNA. The sample yields 95,000 to 100,000 distinct CDR3 sequences; 15% to 20% were counted once. Over 5% of the sample goes to the ten largest clones. These receptors were obtained from a human donor in good health.

This clonotype was found a few times. The chain carries TRBV7-9 and TRBJ1-5, with TRBD1 matching over 9 bases. CDR3 length: 15 amino acids. Germline V CDR1 and CDR2: SEHNR, FQNEAQ (reference sequence). V gave up 1 base and J gave up 11 bases; unmatched junction bases: 9. The CDR3 nucleotides are TGTGCCAGCAGCTTAGGGACAGGGGAGAGTTTAGCCCAGCATTTT. Translating it yields CASSLGTGESLAQHF.

This clonotype was seen a few times. This chain joins TRBV6-5 and TRBJ1-6, with D possibly matching TRBD1 (6 bases). Germline values: CDR1 MNHEY, CDR2 SVGAGI. V shed 5 bases and J shed 7 bases, with 12 bases lying between them. The CDR3 has 14 residues. Here the CDR3 reads CASSPGTSNSPLHF. The CDR3, as DNA: TGTGCCAGCAGTCCCGGGACAAGCAATTCACCCCTCCACTTT.

The V gene is TRBV3-1, the J gene TRBJ2-2; 7 positions agree with TRBD2. Germline-derived CDR1 and CDR2 are LGHDT and YNNKEL (reference sequence). Trimming at V came to 4 bases and at J to 2 bases, leaving 10 bases not matched to a gene. The CDR3 spans 17 residues. As DNA, the CDR3 is TGTGCCAGCAGCCCATTTGGGGGGGGTTACAACACCGGGGAGCTGTTTTTT. Translating it yields CASSPFGGGYNTGELFF.

A word on this clonotype: One base away lies a much larger clone, so this may be a sequencing read error. The rearrangement links TRBV24-1 to TRBJ1-5; D gene uncertain. CDR3 length: 12 residues. The germline V gene has CDR1 KGHDR and CDR2 SFDVKD. CDR3 region: CATSDRYQPQLF. The CDR3 DNA follows: TGTGCCACCAGTGACCGATATCAGCCCCAGCTTTTT.

The J gene is TRBJ2-2, the V gene TRBV7-3; D is unresolved. Deletions cut 1 base from V and 1 base from J, with 10 bases between. Germline-derived CDR1 and CDR2 are SGHTA and FQGTGA. There are 16 residues in the CDR3. CDR3 coding DNA: TGTGCCAGCAGCTTAAACAGTCCCGAGAACACCGGGGAGCTGTTTTTT. Amino acid sequence: CASSLNSPENTGELFF.

This clonotype was counted only a few times. The rearrangement joins TRBV20-1 to TRBJ2-7; 7 bases agree with TRBD2. V lost 3 bases and J lost 6; bases outside the gene matches: 11. CDR1 and CDR2 from the germline V gene are DFQATT and SNEGSKA (reference sequence). The CDR3 totals 14 residues. For the CDR3, the DNA is TGCAGTGCTAGTAGACTAGCTACCTTCGGCGAGCAGTACTTC. Its translation is CSASRLATFGEQYF.

This clonotype occurred once. The V call is TRBV5-1, the J call TRBJ1-1; 7 bases line up with TRBD1. Germline lookup yields CDR1 SGHRS and CDR2 YFSETQ. The length of the CDR3 is 14 residues. J lost 5 bases, V lost 3 bases, and 7 bases had no gene match. Here the CDR3 reads CASSWKTGQTEAFF. CDR3 nucleotides: TGCGCCAGCAGCTGGAAGACAGGGCAAACTGAAGCTTTCTTT.

In DNA form, the CDR3 reads TGTGCCAGCAGGAGGGGCTTCCAAGAGACCCAGTACTTC. This translates into CASRRGFQETQYF. The V and J genes are TRBV27 and TRBJ2-5; either TRBD1 or TRBD2 may fit D (5 bases each). Germline CDR1 reads MNHEY; CDR2 reads SMNVEV (reference sequence). This CDR3 is 13 amino acids long. V lost 6 bases, J lost 1 base, and 9 bases lay in between.

This clonotype was detected a few times. The chain is built from TRBV19 and TRBJ2-1; D possibly corresponds to TRBD2 (6 bases). V was pared by 7 bases and J by 6 bases, with 16 bases between. Germline V gives CDR1 LNHDA, CDR2 SQIVND (reference sequence). The CDR3 length is 14 residues. This chain's CDR3 is CASIDGPGANEQFF. The DNA for the CDR3 is TGTGCCAGTATAGATGGTCCGGGAGCCAATGAGCAGTTCTTC.

This clonotype appeared many times. J is TRBJ1-5 and V is TRBV29-1; no clear D. V was trimmed by 6 bases and J by 0 bases, leaving 9 bases between them. CDR3 length equals 13 residues. Looked up from germline, CDR1 is SQVTM and CDR2 is ANQGSEA. CDR3 region: CSVGRDSNQPQHF. DNA for the CDR3: TGCAGCGTCGGGAGGGATAGCAATCAGCCCCAGCATTTT.

V usage is TRBV12-3 or TRBV12-4 and J usage is TRBJ1-1, with D possibly being TRBD1 (6 bases). Trimming left V 4 bases short and J 1 base short, with 13 bases between. The CDR3 extends over 15 amino acids. CDR3 DNA sequence: TGTGCCAGCAGTTCACTCTCAGGGGAGAACACTGAAGCTTTCTTT. Residues: CASSSLSGENTEAFF.

This clonotype was found once. This chain joins TRBV5-1 and TRBJ2-5; D not certain. The CDR3 is made up of 14 amino acids. In germline, CDR1 is SGHRS, CDR2 YFSETQ. Trimming removed 1 base at V and 5 bases at J, with 12 bases between. The CDR3 nucleotides read TGCGCCAGCAGCTTGTTAGGTATCGAGGAGACCCAGTACTTC. Protein: CASSLLGIEETQYF.

This clonotype was detected only a few times. The chain employs TRBV5-4 and TRBJ2-1; 13 positions agree with TRBD2. Germline-derived CDR1 and CDR2 are SGHNT and YYREEE (reference sequence). J was trimmed by 9 bases and V by 4 bases; bases with no gene match: 10. CDR3 length equals 16 residues. The CDR3 sequence: CASSTRTSGREGEQFF. In DNA form, the CDR3 reads TGTGCCAGCAGCACCCGGACTAGCGGGAGAGAGGGTGAGCAGTTCTTC.

The chain links TRBV5-1 to TRBJ1-2, with TRBD1 identical over 7 bases. Germline V CDR1 and CDR2: SGHRS, YFSETQ. With V trimmed by 0 bases and J by 4 bases, 9 bases remained unmatched. This CDR3 region has 16 residues. The CDR3 here is CASSLGLGQLLYGYTF. CDR3 bases: TGCGCCAGCAGCTTGGGGTTGGGACAGCTACTCTATGGCTACACCTTC.

In its sample, this clonotype was seen many times. The chain couples TRBV7-3 to TRBJ2-7, with unresolved D. Between the trimmed V and J ends, which lost 2 bases and 4 bases, there was a span of 9 bases. CDR1 SGHTA and CDR2 FQGTGA come from the germline V gene. This CDR3 contains 13 residues. CDR3 sequence (DNA): TGTGCCAGCAGCTTAGACGTTGAGTACGAGCAGTACTTC. It codes for CASSLDVEYEQYF. The full variable domain, rest sourced from reference TRBV7-3 and TRBJ2-7, is GAGVSQTPSNKVTEKGKYVELRCDPISGHTALYWYRQSLGQGPEFLIYFQGTGAADDSGLPNDRFFAVRPEGSVSTLKIQRTERGDSAVYLCASSLDVEYEQYFGPGTRLTVT.

This clonotype has ten or more counts. The chain uses TRBV27 and TRBJ2-7; tentative D call: TRBD1 (5 bases). Germline CDR1 is MNHEY and CDR2 is SMNVEV (reference sequence). CDR3 length: 14 residues. Trimming stripped 4 bases from V and 5 bases from J, with 15 bases between. DNA for the CDR3: TGTGCCAGCAGTTCGCGACAGACCCTAGACGAGCAGTACTTC. Protein sequence: CASSSRQTLDEQYF.

This clonotype was counted many times. This chain links TRBV20-1 with TRBJ2-7; D gene ambiguous. The CDR3 length is 12 residues. Germline V lookup: CDR1 DFQATT, CDR2 SNEGSKA (reference sequence). V dropped 4 bases and J dropped 7 bases, with 14 bases sitting between them. The CDR3 DNA reads as TGCAGTGCTACAGTTTATAAAGGGGAGCAGTACTTC. Its protein product is CSATVYKGEQYF.

The sample holds many counts of this clonotype. DNA of the CDR3: TGTGCCACCAGCAGAGATAGAGGGGGCAGTTCACCCCTCCACTTT. It codes for CATSRDRGGSSPLHF. The chain joins TRBV15 to TRBJ1-6; 7 bases map to TRBD1. V shed 0 bases and J 9 bases; nucleotides not matched to a gene: 5. Germline assignment: CDR1 LNHNV and CDR2 YYDKDF (reference sequence). The CDR3 covers 15 residues. The whole variable domain, filled in from reference TRBV15 and TRBJ1-6, reads DAMVIQNPRYQVTQFGKPVTLSCSQTLNHNVMYWYQQKSSQAPKLLFHYYDKDFNNEADTPDNFQSRRPNTSFCFLDIRSPGLGDTAMYLCATSRDRGGSSPLHFGNGTRLTVT.

The J gene is TRBJ2-3, the V gene TRBV20-1, with 10 nucleotides matching TRBD2. This CDR3 is 17 amino acids long. V trimming: 5 bases; J trimming: 6 bases; junction bases outside the gene matches: 17. Per the germline V gene, CDR1 is DFQATT and CDR2 is SNEGSKA (reference sequence). The CDR3 here is CSAGSNARTSGADTQYF. The CDR3 bases are TGCAGTGCTGGATCAAATGCCAGGACTAGCGGCGCGGATACGCAGTATTTT.

The chain links TRBV5-1 to TRBJ2-7; 8 bases map to TRBD1. Germline values: CDR1 SGHRS, CDR2 YFSETQ. CDR3 length: 16 amino acids. The junction had 5 bases not matched to a gene; V was cut back by 0 bases and J by 0 bases. The CDR3 sequence is CASSLAGQGASYEQYF. CDR3 bases: TGCGCCAGCAGCTTGGCAGGCCAGGGGGCCTCCTACGAGCAGTACTTC.